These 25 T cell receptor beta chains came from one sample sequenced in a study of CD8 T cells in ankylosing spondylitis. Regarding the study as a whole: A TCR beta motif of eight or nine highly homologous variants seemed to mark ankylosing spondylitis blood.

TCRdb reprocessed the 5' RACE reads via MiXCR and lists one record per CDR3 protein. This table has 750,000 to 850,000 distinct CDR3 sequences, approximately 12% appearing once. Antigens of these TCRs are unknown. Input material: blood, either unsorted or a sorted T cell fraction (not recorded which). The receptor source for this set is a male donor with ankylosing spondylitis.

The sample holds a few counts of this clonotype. CDR3 residues: CASSLAGGSGTEAFF. The CDR3 bases are TGTGCCAGCAGCTTAGCGGGCGGGTCGGGCACTGAAGCTTTCTTT. This chain joins TRBV7-2 and TRBJ1-1; D gene uncertain. The germline CDR1 and CDR2 sequences are SGHTA and FQGNSA. V dropped 0 bases and J dropped 4 bases, with 12 bases sitting between them. There are 15 residues in the CDR3.

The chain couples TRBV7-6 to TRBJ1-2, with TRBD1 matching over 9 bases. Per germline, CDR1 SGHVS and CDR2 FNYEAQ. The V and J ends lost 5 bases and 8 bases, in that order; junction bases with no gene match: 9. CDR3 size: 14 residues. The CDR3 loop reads CASSTRDRAAGYTF. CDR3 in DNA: TGTGCCAGCAGCACCCGGGACAGGGCGGCCGGCTACACCTTC. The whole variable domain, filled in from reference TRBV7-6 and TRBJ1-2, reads GAGVSQSPRYKVTKRGQDVALRCDPISGHVSLYWYRQALGQGPEFLTYFNYEAQQDKSGLPNDRFSAERPEGSISTLTIQRTEQRDSAMYRCASSTRDRAAGYTFGSGTRLTVV.

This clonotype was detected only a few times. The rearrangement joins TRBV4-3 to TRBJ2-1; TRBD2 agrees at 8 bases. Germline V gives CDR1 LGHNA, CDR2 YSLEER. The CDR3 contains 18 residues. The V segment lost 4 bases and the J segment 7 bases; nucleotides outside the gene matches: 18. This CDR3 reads CASSREAQTSGVGNEQFF. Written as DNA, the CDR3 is TGCGCCAGCAGCCGGGAGGCCCAAACTAGCGGAGTGGGGAATGAGCAGTTCTTC.

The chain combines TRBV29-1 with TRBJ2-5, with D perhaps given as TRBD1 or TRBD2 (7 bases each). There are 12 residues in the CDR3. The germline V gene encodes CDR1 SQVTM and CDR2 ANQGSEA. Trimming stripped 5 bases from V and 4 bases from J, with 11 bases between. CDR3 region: CSVQGGSETQYF. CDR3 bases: TGCAGCGTTCAGGGGGGGTCAGAGACCCAGTACTTC.

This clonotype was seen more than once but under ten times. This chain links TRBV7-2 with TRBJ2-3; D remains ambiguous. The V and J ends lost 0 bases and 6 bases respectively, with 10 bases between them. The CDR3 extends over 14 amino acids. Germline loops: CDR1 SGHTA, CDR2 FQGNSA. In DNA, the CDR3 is TGTGCCAGCAGCTTAGCGGTTCAACGGGATACGCAGTATTTT. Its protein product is CASSLAVQRDTQYF.

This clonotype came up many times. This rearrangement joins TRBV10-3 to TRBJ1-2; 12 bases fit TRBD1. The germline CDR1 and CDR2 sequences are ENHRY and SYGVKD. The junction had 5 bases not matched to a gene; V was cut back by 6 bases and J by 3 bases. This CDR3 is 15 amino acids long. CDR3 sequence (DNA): TGTGCCATCAGGGGACAGGGGGCGCCCGACTATGGCTACACCTTC. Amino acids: CAIRGQGAPDYGYTF.

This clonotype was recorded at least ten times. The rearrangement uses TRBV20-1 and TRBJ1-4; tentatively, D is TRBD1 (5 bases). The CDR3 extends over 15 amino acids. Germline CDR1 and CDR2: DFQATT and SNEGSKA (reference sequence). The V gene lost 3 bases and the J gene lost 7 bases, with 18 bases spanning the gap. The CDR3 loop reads CSASRQSGVVEKLFF. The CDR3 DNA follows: TGCAGTGCTAGCCGACAGTCCGGCGTTGTTGAAAAACTGTTTTTT.

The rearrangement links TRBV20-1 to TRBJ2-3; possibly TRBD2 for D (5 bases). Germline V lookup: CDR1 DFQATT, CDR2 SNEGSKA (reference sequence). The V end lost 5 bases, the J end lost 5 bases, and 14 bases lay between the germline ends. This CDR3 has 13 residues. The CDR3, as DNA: TGCAGTGCTTCCCATCGTGAGGGAGATACGCAGTATTTT. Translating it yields CSASHREGDTQYF.

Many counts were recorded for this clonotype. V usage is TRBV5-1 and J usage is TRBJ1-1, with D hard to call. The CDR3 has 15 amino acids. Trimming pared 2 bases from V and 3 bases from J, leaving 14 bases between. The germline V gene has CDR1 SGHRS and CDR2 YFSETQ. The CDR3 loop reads CASSFSQKSDTEAFF. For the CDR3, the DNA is TGCGCCAGCAGCTTTAGCCAAAAGAGTGACACTGAAGCTTTCTTT.

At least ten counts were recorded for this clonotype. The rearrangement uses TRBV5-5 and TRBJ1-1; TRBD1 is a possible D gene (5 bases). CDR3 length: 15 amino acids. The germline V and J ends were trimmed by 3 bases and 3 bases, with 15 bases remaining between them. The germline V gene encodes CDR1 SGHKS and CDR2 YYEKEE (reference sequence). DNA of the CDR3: TGTGCCAGCAGCTCCCCCCGAAGGGGAGACACTGAAGCTTTCTTT. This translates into CASSSPRRGDTEAFF. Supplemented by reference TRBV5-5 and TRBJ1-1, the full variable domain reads DAGVTQSPTHLIKTRGQQVTLRCSPISGHKSVSWYQQVLGQGPQFIFQYYEKEERGRGNFPDRFSARQFPNYSSELNVNALLLGDSALYLCASSSPRRGDTEAFFGQGTRLTVV.

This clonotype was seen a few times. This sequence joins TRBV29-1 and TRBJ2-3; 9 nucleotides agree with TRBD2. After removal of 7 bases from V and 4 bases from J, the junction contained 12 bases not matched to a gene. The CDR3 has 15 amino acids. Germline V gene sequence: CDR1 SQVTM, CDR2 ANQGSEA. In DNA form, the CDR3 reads TGCAGCGCCCCTCTCCTAGCGGGGTTGTCAGATACGCAGTATTTT. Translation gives CSAPLLAGLSDTQYF.

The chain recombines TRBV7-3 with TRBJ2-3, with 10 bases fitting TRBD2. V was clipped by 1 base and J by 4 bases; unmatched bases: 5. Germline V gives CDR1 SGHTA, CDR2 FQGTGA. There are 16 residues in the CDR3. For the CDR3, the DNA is TGTGCCAGCAGCTTAAATAGCGGGGGGTTGTCAGATACGCAGTATTTT. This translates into CASSLNSGGLSDTQYF.

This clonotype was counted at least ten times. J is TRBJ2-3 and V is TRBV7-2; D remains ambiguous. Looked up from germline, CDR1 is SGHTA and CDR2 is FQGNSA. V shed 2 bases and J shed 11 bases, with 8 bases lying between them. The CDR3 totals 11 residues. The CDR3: CASSLSQRQYF. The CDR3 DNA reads TGTGCCAGCAGCTTAAGCCAGCGGCAGTATTTT.

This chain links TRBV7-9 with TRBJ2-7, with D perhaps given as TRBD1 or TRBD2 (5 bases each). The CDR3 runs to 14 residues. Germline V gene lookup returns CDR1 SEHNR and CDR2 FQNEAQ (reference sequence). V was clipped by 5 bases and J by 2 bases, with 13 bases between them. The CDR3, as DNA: TGTGCCAGCAGCCGATGGGACGGCACCTACGAGCAGTACTTC. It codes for CASSRWDGTYEQYF. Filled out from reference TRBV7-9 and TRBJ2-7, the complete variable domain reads DTGVSQNPRHKITKRGQNVTFRCDPISEHNRLYWYRQTLGQGPEFLTYFQNEAQLEKSRLLSDRFSAERPKGSFSTLEIQRTEQGDSAMYLCASSRWDGTYEQYFGPGTRLTVT.

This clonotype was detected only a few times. The CDR3 spells CATSDLGHQVYNEQFF. The CDR3 DNA follows: TGTGCCACCAGTGATTTGGGTCACCAAGTCTACAATGAGCAGTTCTTC. The V call is TRBV24-1, the J call TRBJ2-1, with unresolved D. The germline V and J ends were trimmed by 0 bases and 3 bases, with 11 bases remaining between them. This CDR3 has 16 amino acids. Per germline, CDR1 KGHDR and CDR2 SFDVKD.

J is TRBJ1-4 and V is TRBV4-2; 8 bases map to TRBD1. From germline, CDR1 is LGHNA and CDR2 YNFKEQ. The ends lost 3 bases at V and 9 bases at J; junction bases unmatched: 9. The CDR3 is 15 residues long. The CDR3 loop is CASSQGDRGMKKLFF. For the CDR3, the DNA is TGTGCCAGCAGCCAGGGCGACAGGGGTATGAAAAAACTGTTTTTT.

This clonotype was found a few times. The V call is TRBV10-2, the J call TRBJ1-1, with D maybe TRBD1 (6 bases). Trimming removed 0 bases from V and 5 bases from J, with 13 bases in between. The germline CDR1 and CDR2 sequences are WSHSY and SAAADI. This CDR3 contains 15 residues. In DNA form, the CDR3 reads TGCGCCAGCAGTGAGTCTGGGGGCAGACAAACTGAAGCTTTCTTT. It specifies CASSESGGRQTEAFF.

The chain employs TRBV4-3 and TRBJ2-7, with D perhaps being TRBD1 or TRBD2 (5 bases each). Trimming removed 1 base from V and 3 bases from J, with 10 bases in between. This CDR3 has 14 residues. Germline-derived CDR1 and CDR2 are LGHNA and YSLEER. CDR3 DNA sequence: TGCGCCAGCAGCCAAGTTACAGGAGGCTACGAGCAGTACTTC. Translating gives CASSQVTGGYEQYF.

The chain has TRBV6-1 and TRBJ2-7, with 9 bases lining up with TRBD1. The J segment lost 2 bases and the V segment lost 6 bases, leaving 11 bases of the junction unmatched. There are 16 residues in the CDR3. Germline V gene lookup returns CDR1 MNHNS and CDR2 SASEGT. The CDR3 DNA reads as TGTGCCAGCAGCCTCCTCCCGGGACAGGGAGCCTACGAGCAGTACTTC. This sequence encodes CASSLLPGQGAYEQYF.

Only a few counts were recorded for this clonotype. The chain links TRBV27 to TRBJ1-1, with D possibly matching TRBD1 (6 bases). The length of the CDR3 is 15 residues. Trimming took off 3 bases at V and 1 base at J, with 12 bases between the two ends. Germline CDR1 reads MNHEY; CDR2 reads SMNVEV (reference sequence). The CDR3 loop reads CASSFTGLGNTEAFF. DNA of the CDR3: TGTGCCAGCAGTTTTACAGGGCTTGGGAACACTGAAGCTTTCTTT.

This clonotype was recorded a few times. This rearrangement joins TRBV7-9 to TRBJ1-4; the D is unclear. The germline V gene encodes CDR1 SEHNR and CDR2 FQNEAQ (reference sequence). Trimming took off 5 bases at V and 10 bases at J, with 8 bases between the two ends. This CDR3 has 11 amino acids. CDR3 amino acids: CASSTMGKLFF. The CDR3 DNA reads TGTGCCAGCAGCACAATGGGAAAACTGTTTTTT.

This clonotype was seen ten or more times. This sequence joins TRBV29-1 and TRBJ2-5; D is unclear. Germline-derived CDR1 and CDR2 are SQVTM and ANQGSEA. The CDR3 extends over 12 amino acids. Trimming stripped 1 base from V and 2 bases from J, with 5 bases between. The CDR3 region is CSVEVQQETQYF. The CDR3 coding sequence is TGCAGCGTTGAAGTACAGCAAGAGACCCAGTACTTC.

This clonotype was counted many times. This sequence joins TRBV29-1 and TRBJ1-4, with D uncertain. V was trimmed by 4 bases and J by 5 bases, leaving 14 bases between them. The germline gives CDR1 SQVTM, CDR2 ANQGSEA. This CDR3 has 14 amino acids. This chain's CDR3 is CSVVGLGGNEKLFF. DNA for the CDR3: TGCAGCGTTGTAGGGTTGGGCGGCAATGAAAAACTGTTTTTT.

CDR3 DNA sequence: TGTGCCAGCAGTTACTCGCGACAGGGGGTTGAAGAGACCCAGTACTTC. As protein: CASSYSRQGVEETQYF. The rearrangement joins TRBV6-5 to TRBJ2-5; 9 bases line up with TRBD1. The CDR3 runs 16 residues. V lost 0 bases and J lost 3; bases outside the gene matches: 5. In germline, CDR1 is MNHEY, CDR2 SVGAGI.

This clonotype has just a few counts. The CDR3 is CASSTRSPLHF. DNA for the CDR3: TGTGCCAGCAGTACGAGATCACCCCTCCACTTT. The chain uses TRBV6-6 and TRBJ1-6; unclear D gene. CDR3 length: 11 residues. The V and J ends lost 5 bases and 10 bases respectively, with 6 bases between them. Per germline, CDR1 MNHNY and CDR2 SVGAGI (reference sequence).